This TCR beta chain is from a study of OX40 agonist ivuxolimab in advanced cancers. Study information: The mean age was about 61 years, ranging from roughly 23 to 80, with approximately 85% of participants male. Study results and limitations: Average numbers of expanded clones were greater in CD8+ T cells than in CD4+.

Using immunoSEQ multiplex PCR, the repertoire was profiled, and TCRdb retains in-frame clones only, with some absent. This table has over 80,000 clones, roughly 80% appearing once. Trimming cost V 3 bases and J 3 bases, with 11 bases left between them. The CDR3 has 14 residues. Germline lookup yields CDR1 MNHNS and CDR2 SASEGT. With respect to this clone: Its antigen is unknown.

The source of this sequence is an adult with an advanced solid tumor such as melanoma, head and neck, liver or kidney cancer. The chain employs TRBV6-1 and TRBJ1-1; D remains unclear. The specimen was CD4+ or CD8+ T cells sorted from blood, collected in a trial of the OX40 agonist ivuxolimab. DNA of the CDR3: TGTGCCAGCAGTGACGAGGGAACGTACACTGAAGCTTTCTTT. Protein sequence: CASSDEGTYTEAFF.